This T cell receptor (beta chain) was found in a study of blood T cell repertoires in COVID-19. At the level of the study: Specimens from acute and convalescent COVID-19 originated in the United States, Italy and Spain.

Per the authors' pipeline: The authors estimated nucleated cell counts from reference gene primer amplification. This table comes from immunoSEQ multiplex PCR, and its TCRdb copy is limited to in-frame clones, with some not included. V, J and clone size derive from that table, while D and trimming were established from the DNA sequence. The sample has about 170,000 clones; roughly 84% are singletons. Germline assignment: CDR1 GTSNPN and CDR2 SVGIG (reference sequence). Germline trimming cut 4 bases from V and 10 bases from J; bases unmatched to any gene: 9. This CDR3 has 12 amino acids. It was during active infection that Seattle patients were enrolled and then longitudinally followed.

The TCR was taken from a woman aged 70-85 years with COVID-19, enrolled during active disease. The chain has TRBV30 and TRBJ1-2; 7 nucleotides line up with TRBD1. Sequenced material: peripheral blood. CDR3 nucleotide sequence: TGTGCCTGGATCGGGACAGTCAGGACCTACACCTTC. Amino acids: CAWIGTVRTYTF.